These 14 T cell receptor beta chains came from one sample sequenced in a study of PD-1 blockade in classical Hodgkin lymphoma. Assay used: immunoSEQ multiplex PCR; TCRdb lists only in-frame clones, some missing. The sample holds 25,000 to 30,000 clones; more than 80% are singletons and the top ten take around 0.58%. Time point meaning: cycle 4 day 1 (C4D1), after six to seven weeks of nivolumab. Every patient had relapsed following autologous stem cell transplantation, and cohorts differed in brentuximab vedotin exposure. Using magnetic negative selection, the CD4+ T cells were separated out of thawed PBMCs. This specimen consisted of CD4+ T cells from blood, obtained before the fourth cycle of nivolumab. Receptor source: a human donor with classical Hodgkin lymphoma.

This chain links TRBV6-5 with TRBJ2-4, with TRBD2 matching over 9 bases. CDR3 length equals 14 residues. Trimming cost V 7 bases and J 1 base; bases outside gene matches: 2. Germline V gene sequence: CDR1 MNHEY, CDR2 SVGAGI. For the CDR3, the DNA is TGTGCCAGCATGGCGGGGGGGGCCAAAAACATTCAGTACTTC. Translated: CASMAGGAKNIQYF.

The J gene is TRBJ1-1, the V gene TRBV7-9; the match to TRBD1 covers 7 bases. The V and J ends lost 2 bases and 3 bases, in that order; junction bases with no gene match: 0. The germline V gene has CDR1 SEHNR and CDR2 FQNEAQ (reference sequence). The CDR3 consists of 13 residues. The CDR3 DNA reads as TGTGCCAGCAGCTTAACAGGGGACACTGAAGCTTTCTTT. Protein sequence: CASSLTGDTEAFF.

The V and J genes are TRBV5-1 and TRBJ1-1; 11 bases line up with TRBD1. Losses at the gene ends were 3 bases for V and 4 bases for J; bases not matched to a gene: 5. From germline, CDR1 is SGHRS and CDR2 YFSETQ. The CDR3 is 15 residues long. The CDR3 here is CASSYTGTGGTEAFF. CDR3 nucleotides: TGCGCCAGCAGCTATACCGGGACAGGGGGCACTGAAGCTTTCTTT. The complete variable domain, with remaining parts taken from reference TRBV5-1 and TRBJ1-1, reads KAGVTQTPRYLIKTRGQQVTLSCSPISGHRSVSWYQQTPGQGLQFLFEYFSETQRNKGNFPGRFSGRQFSNSRSEMNVSTLELGDSALYLCASSYTGTGGTEAFFGQGTRLTVV.

The V and J genes are TRBV9 and TRBJ1-2; 8 nucleotides line up with TRBD1. CDR3 length: 15 amino acids. The ends lost 3 bases at V and 7 bases at J; junction bases unmatched: 11. Per the germline V gene, CDR1 is SGDLS and CDR2 is YYNGEE. CDR3 amino acids: CASSAVTGTGGGYTF. CDR3 nucleotides: TGTGCCAGCAGCGCCGTCACCGGGACAGGAGGTGGCTACACCTTC.

The rearrangement links TRBV11-1 to TRBJ1-1, with D unresolved. With 7 bases removed from V and 11 bases from J, the gap between germline ends came to 17 bases. CDR3 length equals 12 residues. Germline V gene data show CDR1 as SGHAT and CDR2 as FQDESV (reference sequence). CDR3 sequence: CASTLLGDRAFF. The CDR3 coding sequence is TGTGCCAGCACCCTACTCGGCGATCGGGCTTTCTTT.

The rearrangement links TRBV2 to TRBJ2-3; D not resolved. The V gene lost 3 bases and the J gene lost 4 bases, with 8 bases spanning the gap. The CDR3 totals 13 residues. From germline, CDR1 is SNHLY and CDR2 FYNNEI. The CDR3 coding sequence is TGTGCCAGCAGTGACCTTACGGCAGATACGCAGTATTTT. It translates to CASSDLTADTQYF.

This clone was detected a few times. The chain combines TRBV30 with TRBJ1-2; TRBD1 is a possible D gene (5 bases). V was pared by 0 bases and J by 5 bases, with 16 bases between. Germline CDR1 reads GTSNPN; CDR2 reads SVGIG (reference sequence). The CDR3 length is 15 residues. The CDR3 DNA is TGTGCCTGGAGTGTAGGGGCCGGGATTGGTTATGGCTACACCTTC. Translating gives CAWSVGAGIGYGYTF.

The J gene is TRBJ1-2, the V gene TRBV10-2; possibly TRBD1 for D (6 bases). From germline, CDR1 is WSHSY and CDR2 SAAADI. This CDR3 region has 16 residues. Trimming pared 4 bases from V and 4 bases from J, leaving 19 bases between. CDR3 sequence reads: CASSARDSGGLYGYTF. CDR3 nucleotide sequence: TGCGCCAGCAGTGCCAGAGACAGTGGGGGCCTCTATGGCTACACCTTC.

This clone was seen just once. The chain combines TRBV6-5 with TRBJ2-1, with D possibly TRBD2 on 5 matching bases. There are 13 residues in the CDR3. The germline V gene encodes CDR1 MNHEY and CDR2 SVGAGI. V dropped 2 bases and J dropped 7 bases, with 9 bases sitting between them. CDR3 in DNA: TGTGCCAGCAGTTACGCCGGGGTGAATGAGCAGTTCTTC. It specifies CASSYAGVNEQFF.

The chain has TRBV30 and TRBJ2-2; 10 bases are shared with TRBD2. V dropped 2 bases and J dropped 1; count of bases not matched to a gene: 4. Germline values: CDR1 GTSNPN, CDR2 SVGIG (reference sequence). The CDR3 runs to 16 residues. The CDR3 protein is CAWSLAGALNTGELFF. CDR3 bases: TGTGCCTGGAGTCTAGCGGGGGCCTTGAACACCGGGGAGCTGTTTTTT.

The chain links TRBV5-5 to TRBJ1-5; maybe TRBD1 (6 bases). Trimming stripped 0 bases from V and 2 bases from J, with 9 bases between. The length of the CDR3 is 15 residues. From germline, CDR1 is SGHKS and CDR2 YYEKEE (reference sequence). The CDR3 is CASSLEGGGNQPQHF. CDR3 DNA: TGTGCCAGCAGCTTGGAAGGGGGGGGCAATCAGCCCCAGCATTTT.

This clone occurred once. The J gene is TRBJ1-2, the V gene TRBV19; D not resolved. This CDR3 region has 16 residues. Per the germline V gene, CDR1 is LNHDA and CDR2 is SQIVND (reference sequence). Trimming took off 3 bases at V and 0 bases at J, with 14 bases between the two ends. The chain's CDR3 is CASSIVGADPNYGYTF. The DNA for the CDR3 is TGTGCCAGTAGTATTGTCGGAGCCGACCCTAACTATGGCTACACCTTC.

In this sample, this clone turned up a few times. The chain has TRBV5-1 and TRBJ2-2; tentatively, D is TRBD1 (6 bases). There are 12 residues in the CDR3. Germline values: CDR1 SGHRS, CDR2 YFSETQ. V was cut by 3 bases and J by 9 bases, with 9 bases left in between. CDR3 amino acids: CASSSGDRELFF. As DNA, the CDR3 is TGCGCCAGCAGCTCCGGGGACAGGGAGCTGTTTTTT.

This chain links TRBV18 with TRBJ1-4, with D unresolved. Germline V gene data show CDR1 as KGHSH and CDR2 as LQKENI. V dropped 8 bases and J dropped 4 bases, with 17 bases sitting between them. The CDR3 length is 15 residues. CDR3 amino acids: CASQQNGGSNEKLFF. The CDR3 coding sequence is TGTGCCAGCCAACAAAACGGTGGGAGTAATGAAAAACTGTTTTTT.